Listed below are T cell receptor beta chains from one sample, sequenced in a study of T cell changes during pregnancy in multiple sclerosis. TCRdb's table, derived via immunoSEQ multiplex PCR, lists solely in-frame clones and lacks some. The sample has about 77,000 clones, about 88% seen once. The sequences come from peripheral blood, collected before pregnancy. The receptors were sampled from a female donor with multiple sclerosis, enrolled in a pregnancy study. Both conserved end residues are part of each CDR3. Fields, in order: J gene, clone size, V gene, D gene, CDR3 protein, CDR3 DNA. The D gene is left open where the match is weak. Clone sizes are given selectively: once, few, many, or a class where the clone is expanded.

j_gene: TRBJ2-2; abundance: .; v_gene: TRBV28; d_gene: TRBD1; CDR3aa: CASSLLARGRTGELFF; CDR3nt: TGTGCCAGCAGTTTATTAGCCAGGGGGCGCACCGGGGAGCTGTTTTTT
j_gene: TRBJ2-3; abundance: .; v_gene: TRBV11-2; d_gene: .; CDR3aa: CASSLGYTDTQYF; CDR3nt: TGTGCCAGCAGCTTAGGTTACACAGATACGCAGTATTTT
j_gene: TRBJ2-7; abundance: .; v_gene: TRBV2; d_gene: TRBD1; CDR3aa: CASSELGQGYEQYF; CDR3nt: TGTGCCAGCAGTGAGTTGGGACAGGGCTACGAGCAGTACTTC
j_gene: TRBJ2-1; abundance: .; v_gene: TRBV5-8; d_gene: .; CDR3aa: CASSLGQVSYNEQFF; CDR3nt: TGTGCCAGCAGCTTGGGGCAGGTATCCTACAATGAGCAGTTCTTC
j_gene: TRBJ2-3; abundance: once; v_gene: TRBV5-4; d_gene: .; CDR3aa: CASSSDQDRETQYF; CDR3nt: TGTGCCAGCAGCTCCGACCAGGACAGAGAAACGCAGTATTTT
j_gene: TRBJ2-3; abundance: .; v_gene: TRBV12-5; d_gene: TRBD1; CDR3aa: CASGSVLIRQGADTQYF; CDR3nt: TGTGCTAGTGGTTCCGTCCTTATACGACAGGGAGCAGATACGCAGTATTTT
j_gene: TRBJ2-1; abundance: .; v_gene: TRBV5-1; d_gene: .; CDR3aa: CASSLQSKGRYNEQFF; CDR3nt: TGCGCCAGCAGCTTGCAATCAAAGGGGCGTTACAATGAGCAGTTCTTC
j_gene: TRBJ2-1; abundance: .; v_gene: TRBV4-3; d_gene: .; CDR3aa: CASSQDLDYSPVF; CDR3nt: TGCGCCAGCAGCCAAGATCTAGACTACTCTCCGGTCTTC
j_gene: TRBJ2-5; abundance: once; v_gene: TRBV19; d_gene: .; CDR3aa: CASSIDRETQYF; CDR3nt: TGTGCCAGTAGTATAGATCGGGAGACCCAGTACTTC
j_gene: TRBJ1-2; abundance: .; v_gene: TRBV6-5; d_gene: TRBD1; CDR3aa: CASSYLTGEDGYTF; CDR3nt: TGTGCCAGCAGTTACTTGACAGGGGAAGATGGCTACACCTTC
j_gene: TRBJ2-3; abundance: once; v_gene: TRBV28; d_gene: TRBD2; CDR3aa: CASSSPTSRSTDTQYF; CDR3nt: TGTGCCAGCAGTTCCCCGACTAGCAGAAGCACAGATACGCAGTATTTT